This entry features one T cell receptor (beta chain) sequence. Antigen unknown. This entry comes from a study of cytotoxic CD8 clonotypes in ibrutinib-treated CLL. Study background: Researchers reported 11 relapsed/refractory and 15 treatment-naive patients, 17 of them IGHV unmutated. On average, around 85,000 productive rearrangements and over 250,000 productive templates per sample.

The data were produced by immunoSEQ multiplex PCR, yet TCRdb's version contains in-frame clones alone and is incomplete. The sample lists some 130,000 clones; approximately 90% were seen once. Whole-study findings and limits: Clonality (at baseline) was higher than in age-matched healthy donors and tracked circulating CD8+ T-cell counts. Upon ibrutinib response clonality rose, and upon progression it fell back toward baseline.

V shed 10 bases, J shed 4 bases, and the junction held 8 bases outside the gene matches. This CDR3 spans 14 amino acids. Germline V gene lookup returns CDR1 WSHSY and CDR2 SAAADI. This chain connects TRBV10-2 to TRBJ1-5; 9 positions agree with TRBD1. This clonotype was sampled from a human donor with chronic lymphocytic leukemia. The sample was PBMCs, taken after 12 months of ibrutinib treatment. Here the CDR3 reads CATLDRGGNQPQHF. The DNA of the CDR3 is TGCGCCACCCTGGACAGGGGAGGGAATCAGCCCCAGCATTTT.